Sequencing of this T cell receptor (beta chain) was carried out in a study of blood T cell repertoires in COVID-19. Study summary: Samples came from the United States, Italy and Spain, spanning acute and convalescent COVID-19. Sources were T cells, B-cell-depleted T cells, or PBMCs; the material itself was cDNA or gDNA.

Under the authors' procedure: Nucleated cell number was recorded as an estimate derived from reference gene primer amplification. Generated by immunoSEQ multiplex PCR, the TCRdb table keeps only in-frame clones and is missing some. V and J calls and clone size are given by that table; D and trimming were obtained from the DNA. Among around 21,000 clones listed, 79% were seen once. This clone showed up just a few times. Germline loops: CDR1 SGHRS, CDR2 YFSETQ. This CDR3 is built from 15 residues. Trimming cost V 5 bases and J 5 bases; bases outside gene matches: 5. This rearrangement joins TRBV5-1 to TRBJ2-1, with 12 bases identical to TRBD2. Sequenced input: peripheral blood. This receptor was taken from a man at least 80 years old with acute or convalescent COVID-19. This CDR3 reads CASSPGLAGNNEQFF. The CDR3 region has the DNA TGCGCCAGCAGTCCCGGACTAGCGGGGAACAATGAGCAGTTCTTC. Filled out from reference TRBV5-1 and TRBJ2-1, the complete variable domain reads KAGVTQTPRYLIKTRGQQVTLSCSPISGHRSVSWYQQTPGQGLQFLFEYFSETQRNKGNFPGRFSGRQFSNSRSEMNVSTLELGDSALYLCASSPGLAGNNEQFFGPGTRLTVL.